This T cell receptor beta chain was observed in a study of blood T cell repertoires in COVID-19. Germline CDR1 reads GTSNPN; CDR2 reads SVGIG (reference sequence). The CDR3 sequence is 13 residues long. V trimming: 5 bases; J trimming: 3 bases; junction bases outside the gene matches: 2. Assay used: immunoSEQ multiplex PCR; TCRdb lists only in-frame clones, some missing. This table holds under 300,000 clones, roughly 85% found once. This chain connects TRBV30 to TRBJ2-2, with 8 bases fitting TRBD2. The clonotype was recovered from a woman between 45 and 60 years old who had recovered from COVID-19. Sequenced: peripheral blood. Here the CDR3 DNA reads TGTGCCTGGTCGGGGGGGGACACCGGGGAGCTGTTTTTT. Protein product: CAWSGGDTGELFF.